A selection of T cell receptor beta chains follows, all from one sample in a study of human T cells and chemical hapten exposure. Each CDR3 protein gets one entry after TCRdb re-called the RACE reads with MiXCR. The repertoire consists of about 65,000 distinct CDR3 sequences, with 6% to 7% occurring once and the leading ten covering around 3.4%. The sample was whole blood. The receptors originated from a female donor in good health. Some clones in this sample may be carry-over from other donors' samples. Both conserved end residues are trimmed from each CDR3. Fields, in order: J gene, V gene, CDR3 protein.

>TRBJ2-3|TRBV18
ASSSDLLRSGADTQY
>TRBJ1-5|TRBV12-3/TRBV12-4
ASRTGDGQPQH
>TRBJ2-7|TRBV19
ASSSPGTSGSYEQY
>TRBJ2-2|TRBV5-1
ASSLGEYTGELF
>TRBJ2-1|TRBV4-3
ASSQAFGTFSYNEQF
>TRBJ2-5|TRBV29-1
SVGVRLQETQY
>TRBJ1-5|TRBV7-9
ASTSGVWEPQH
>TRBJ1-2|TRBV5-4
ASSPDTSLGYT
>TRBJ2-1|TRBV12-3/TRBV12-4
ASNLAGSGNEQF
>TRBJ1-5|TRBV20-1
SARDRTSRGNQPQH
>TRBJ1-1|TRBV3-1
ASSRTGTTF
>TRBJ1-2|TRBV5-1
ASGTNYGYT
>TRBJ2-1|TRBV7-9
ASSRAGLGDNEQF
>TRBJ1-1|TRBV29-1
SVLGQQNTEAF
>TRBJ2-1|TRBV14
ASSQEGQYEQF
>TRBJ1-2|TRBV7-9
ASSQPTGRYGYT
>TRBJ2-3|TRBV6-6
ASSSPGITDTQY
>TRBJ2-3|TRBV6-4
ASSGTSGPTDTQY
>TRBJ2-3|TRBV7-2
ASSSARSTGTDTQY
>TRBJ2-3|TRBV5-1
ASSLGGLFTDTQY
>TRBJ2-1|TRBV28
ASSPSGEQF
>TRBJ2-5|TRBV20-1
SARRGRGQETQY
>TRBJ2-7|TRBV29-1
SAGEDEQY
>TRBJ2-1|TRBV7-2
ASSLRSSDRGSEQF
>TRBJ1-2|TRBV12-3/TRBV12-4
ASSLNDYGYT